This section outlines one TCR beta chain sequence together with its context. Its antigen remains unidentified. This CDR3 comprises 13 residues. J lost 9 bases, V lost 8 bases, and 6 bases had no gene match. Germline V CDR1 and CDR2: MNHEY, SMNVEV (reference sequence). Investigators sought sequencing depths of between 1 in 200,000 and 1 in 1 million T cells. Libraries were prepared by immunoSEQ multiplex PCR; TCRdb keeps only in-frame clonotypes and omits some of them. The table has 200,000 to 250,000 clones, roughly 70% seen once; the top ten hold 15%. The data were obtained in a study of cytotoxic CD8 clonotypes in ibrutinib-treated CLL. Whole-study findings and limits: Clonality went up at ibrutinib response and then declined back toward baseline at progression.

The sequenced sample was PBMCs, obtained after 24 months of ibrutinib treatment. The receptor comes from a human donor with chronic lymphocytic leukemia. The rearrangement links TRBV27 to TRBJ2-2, with 10 bases lining up with TRBD1. The CDR3 reads CASGGTGVRELFF. DNA for the CDR3: TGTGCCAGCGGGGGGACAGGGGTTCGGGAGCTGTTTTTT.